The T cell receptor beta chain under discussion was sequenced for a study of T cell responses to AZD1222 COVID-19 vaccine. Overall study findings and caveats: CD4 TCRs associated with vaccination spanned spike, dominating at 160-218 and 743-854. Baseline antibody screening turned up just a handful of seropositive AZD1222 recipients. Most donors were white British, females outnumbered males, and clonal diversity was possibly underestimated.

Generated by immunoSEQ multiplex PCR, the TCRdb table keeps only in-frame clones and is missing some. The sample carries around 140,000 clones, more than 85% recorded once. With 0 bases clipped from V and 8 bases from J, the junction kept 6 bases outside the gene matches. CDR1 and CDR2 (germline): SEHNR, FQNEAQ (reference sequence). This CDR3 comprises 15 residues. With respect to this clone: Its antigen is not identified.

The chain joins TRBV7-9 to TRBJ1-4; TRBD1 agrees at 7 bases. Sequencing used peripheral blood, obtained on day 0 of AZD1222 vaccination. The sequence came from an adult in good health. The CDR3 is CASSLAAGGTEKLFF. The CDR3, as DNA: TGTGCCAGCAGCTTAGCGGCAGGGGGGACCGAAAAACTGTTTTTT.